This T cell receptor (beta chain) was sequenced in a study of shared clonotypes between healthy human individuals. Authors' analysis steps: ImmunoSEQ output held junction-only sequences without quality scores, so filtering differed. Generated by immunoSEQ multiplex PCR, the TCRdb table keeps only in-frame clones and is missing some. V, J and clone size are taken as reported in that table, and D and trimming were inferred from the DNA itself. The data contain around 1,100,000 clones, 70% to 80% of them singletons. The germline V gene has CDR1 MNHEY and CDR2 SMNVEV (reference sequence). The length of the CDR3 is 16 residues. The V segment lost 5 bases and the J segment 0 bases; nucleotides outside the gene matches: 6.

V and J are TRBV27 and TRBJ2-1, with TRBD2 matching over 8 bases. The sequenced material came from memory CD4+ T cells from PBMCs. Noted subset: CD45RA-negative fraction. This sequence was found in a man younger than 35 in good health. Some clones in this sample may be carry-over from other donors' samples. Here the CDR3 reads CASSTWTSSSYNEQFF. For the CDR3, the DNA is TGTGCCAGCAGTACCTGGACTAGCAGCTCCTACAATGAGCAGTTCTTC.